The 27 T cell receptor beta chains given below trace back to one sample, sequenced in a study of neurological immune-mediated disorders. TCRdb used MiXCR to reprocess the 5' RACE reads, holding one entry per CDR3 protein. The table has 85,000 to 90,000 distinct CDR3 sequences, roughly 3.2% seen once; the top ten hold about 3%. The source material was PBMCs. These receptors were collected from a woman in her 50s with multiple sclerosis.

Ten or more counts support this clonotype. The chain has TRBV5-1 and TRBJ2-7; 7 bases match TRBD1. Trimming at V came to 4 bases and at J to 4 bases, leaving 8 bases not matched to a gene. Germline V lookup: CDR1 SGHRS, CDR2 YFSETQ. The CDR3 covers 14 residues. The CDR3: CASSQYRGSYEQYF. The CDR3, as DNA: TGCGCCAGCAGCCAATACAGGGGATCGTACGAGCAGTACTTC. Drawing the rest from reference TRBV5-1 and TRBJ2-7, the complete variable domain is KAGVTQTPRYLIKTRGQQVTLSCSPISGHRSVSWYQQTPGQGLQFLFEYFSETQRNKGNFPGRFSGRQFSNSRSEMNVSTLELGDSALYLCASSQYRGSYEQYFGPGTRLTVT.

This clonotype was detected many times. This chain's CDR3 is CASSELAAIGEQFF. The DNA of the CDR3 is TGTGCCAGCAGCGAGCTAGCAGCCATTGGTGAGCAGTTCTTC. The chain combines TRBV11-2 with TRBJ2-1; the D gene is possibly TRBD2 (5 bases). Trimming took off 5 bases at V and 9 bases at J, with 17 bases between the two ends. The CDR3 is 14 amino acids. Germline V gene sequence: CDR1 SGHAT, CDR2 FQNNGV.

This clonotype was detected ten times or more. The CDR3 sequence is CAISESLVPEAQYF. The CDR3, as DNA: TGTGCCATCAGTGAGTCTTTGGTCCCGGAGGCCCAGTACTTC. The chain is built from TRBV10-3 and TRBJ2-5; a weak D match, TRBD2 (5 bases). The CDR3 extends over 14 amino acids. V was trimmed by 0 bases and J by 9 bases, leaving 14 bases between them. CDR1 ENHRY and CDR2 SYGVKD come from the germline V gene.

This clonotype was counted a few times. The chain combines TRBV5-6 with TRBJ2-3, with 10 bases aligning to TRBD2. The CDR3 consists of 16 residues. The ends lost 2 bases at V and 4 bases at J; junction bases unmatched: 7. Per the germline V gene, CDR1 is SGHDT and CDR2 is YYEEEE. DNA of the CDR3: TGTGCCAGCAGCTTTGGTAGCGGGGGGTCGGCAGATACGCAGTATTTT. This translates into CASSFGSGGSADTQYF.

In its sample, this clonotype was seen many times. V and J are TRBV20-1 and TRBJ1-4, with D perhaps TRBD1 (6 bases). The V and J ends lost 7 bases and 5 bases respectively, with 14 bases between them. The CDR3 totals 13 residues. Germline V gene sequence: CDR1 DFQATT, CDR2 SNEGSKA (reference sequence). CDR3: CSVSQGWNEKLFF. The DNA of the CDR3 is TGCAGTGTCTCGCAGGGGTGGAATGAAAAACTGTTTTTT.

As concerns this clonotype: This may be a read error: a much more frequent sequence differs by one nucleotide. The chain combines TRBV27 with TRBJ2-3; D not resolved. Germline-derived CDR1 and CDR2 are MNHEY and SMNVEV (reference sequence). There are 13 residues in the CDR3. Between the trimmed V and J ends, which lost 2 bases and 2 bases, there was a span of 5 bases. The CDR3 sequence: CASSLMDTDTQYF. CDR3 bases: TGTGCCAGCAGTTTAATGGACACAGATACGCAGTATTTT.

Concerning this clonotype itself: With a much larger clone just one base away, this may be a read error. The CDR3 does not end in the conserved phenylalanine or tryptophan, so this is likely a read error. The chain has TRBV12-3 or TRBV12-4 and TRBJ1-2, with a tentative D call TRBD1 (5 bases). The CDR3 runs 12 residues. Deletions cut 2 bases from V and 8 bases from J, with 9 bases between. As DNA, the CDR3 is TGTGCCAGCAGTTTACGGGGGGGAGGCTACACCTGC. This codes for CASSLRGGGYTC.

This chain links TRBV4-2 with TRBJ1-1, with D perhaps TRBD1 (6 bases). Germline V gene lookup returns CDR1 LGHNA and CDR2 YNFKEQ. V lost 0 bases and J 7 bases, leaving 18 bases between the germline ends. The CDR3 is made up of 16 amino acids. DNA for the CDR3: TGTGCCAGCAGCCAAGATAGGGGCAGGGGCACCAATGAAGCTTTCTTT. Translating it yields CASSQDRGRGTNEAFF.

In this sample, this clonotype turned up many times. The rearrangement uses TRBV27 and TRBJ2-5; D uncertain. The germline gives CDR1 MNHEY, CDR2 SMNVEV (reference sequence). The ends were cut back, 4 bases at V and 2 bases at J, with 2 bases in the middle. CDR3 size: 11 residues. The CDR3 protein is CASSSQETQYF. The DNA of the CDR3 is TGTGCCAGCAGTTCTCAAGAGACCCAGTACTTC.

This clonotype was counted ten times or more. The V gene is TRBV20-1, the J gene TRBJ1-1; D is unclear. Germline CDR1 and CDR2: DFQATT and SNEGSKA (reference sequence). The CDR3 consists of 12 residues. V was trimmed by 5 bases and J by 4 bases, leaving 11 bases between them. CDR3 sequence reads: CSAPQRSTEAFF. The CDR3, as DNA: TGCAGTGCTCCTCAACGAAGCACTGAAGCTTTCTTT.

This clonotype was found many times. This CDR3 reads CASSSGTGYQPQHF. In DNA, the CDR3 is TGTGCCAGCAGTTCCGGGACAGGGTATCAGCCCCAGCATTTT. The genes are TRBV7-9 and TRBJ1-5; TRBD1 agrees at 9 bases. The V and J ends lost 6 bases and 5 bases, in that order; junction bases with no gene match: 5. There are 14 residues in the CDR3. Per the germline V gene, CDR1 is SEHNR and CDR2 is FQNEAQ (reference sequence).

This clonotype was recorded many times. Here the CDR3 reads CASSLRTSGVSTDTQYF. CDR3 bases: TGTGCCAGCAGCCTCCGGACTAGCGGGGTGAGCACAGATACGCAGTATTTT. The J gene is TRBJ2-3, the V gene TRBV7-2, with 12 bases aligning to TRBD2. The ends lost 5 bases at V and 0 bases at J; junction bases unmatched: 6. Germline CDR1 SGHTA, CDR2 FQGNSA. The CDR3 is made up of 17 amino acids. The whole variable domain, remainder taken from reference TRBV7-2 and TRBJ2-3, is GAGVSQSPSNKVTEKGKDVELRCDPISGHTALYWYRQSLGQGLEFLIYFQGNSAPDKSGLPSDRFSAERTGGSVSTLTIQRTQQEDSAVYLCASSLRTSGVSTDTQYFGPGTRLTVL.

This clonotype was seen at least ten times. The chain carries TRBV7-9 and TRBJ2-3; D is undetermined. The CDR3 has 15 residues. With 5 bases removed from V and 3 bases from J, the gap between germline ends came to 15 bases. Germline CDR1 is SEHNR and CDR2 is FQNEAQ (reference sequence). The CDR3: CASSPGERSTDTQYF. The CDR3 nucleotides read TGTGCCAGCAGCCCCGGAGAAAGAAGTACAGATACGCAGTATTTT.

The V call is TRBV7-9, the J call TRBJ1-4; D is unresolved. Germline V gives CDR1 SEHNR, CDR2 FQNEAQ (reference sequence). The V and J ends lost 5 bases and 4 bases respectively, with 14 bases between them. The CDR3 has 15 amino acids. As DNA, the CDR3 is TGTGCCAGCAGCGCTGCCGACAAGTTTAATGAAAAACTGTTTTTT. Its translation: CASSAADKFNEKLFF.

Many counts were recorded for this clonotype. The CDR3 reads CASSLGGPFPYEQYF. CDR3 sequence (DNA): TGTGCCAGCAGTTTAGGGGGTCCCTTCCCCTACGAGCAGTACTTC. The V and J genes are TRBV12-3 or TRBV12-4 and TRBJ2-7; D not resolved. V lost 1 base to trimming and J lost 2 bases, with 12 bases between them. The CDR3 contains 15 residues.

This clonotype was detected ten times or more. CDR3 DNA: TGTGCCAGCAGCTCACAGGTTAACATGAACACTGAAGCTTTCTTT. Protein product: CASSSQVNMNTEAFF. This chain connects TRBV7-6 to TRBJ1-1, with D possibly matching TRBD1 (5 bases). V lost 4 bases to trimming and J lost 0 bases, with 12 bases between them. CDR3 length equals 15 residues. Germline V lookup: CDR1 SGHVS, CDR2 FNYEAQ.

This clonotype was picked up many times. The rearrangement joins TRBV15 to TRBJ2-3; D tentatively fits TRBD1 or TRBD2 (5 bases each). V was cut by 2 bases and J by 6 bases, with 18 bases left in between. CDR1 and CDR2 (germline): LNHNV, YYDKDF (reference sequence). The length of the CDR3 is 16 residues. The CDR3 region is CATSRPGEGTGDTQYF. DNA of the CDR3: TGTGCCACCAGCAGACCCGGCGAAGGGACGGGGGATACGCAGTATTTT.

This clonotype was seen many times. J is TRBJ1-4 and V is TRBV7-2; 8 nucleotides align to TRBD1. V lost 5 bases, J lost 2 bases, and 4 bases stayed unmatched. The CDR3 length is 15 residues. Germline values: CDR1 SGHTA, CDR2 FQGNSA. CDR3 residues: CASSQRQGTNEKLFF. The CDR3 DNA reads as TGTGCCAGCAGCCAACGACAGGGGACTAATGAAAAACTGTTTTTT.

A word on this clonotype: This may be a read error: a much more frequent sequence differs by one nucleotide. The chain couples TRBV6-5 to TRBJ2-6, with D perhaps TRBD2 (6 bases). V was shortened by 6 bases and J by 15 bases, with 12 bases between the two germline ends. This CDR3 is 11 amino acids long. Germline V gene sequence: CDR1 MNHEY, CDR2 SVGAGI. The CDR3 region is CASRDGGALTF. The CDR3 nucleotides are TGTGCCAGCAGGGACGGGGGTGCCCTGACTTTC.

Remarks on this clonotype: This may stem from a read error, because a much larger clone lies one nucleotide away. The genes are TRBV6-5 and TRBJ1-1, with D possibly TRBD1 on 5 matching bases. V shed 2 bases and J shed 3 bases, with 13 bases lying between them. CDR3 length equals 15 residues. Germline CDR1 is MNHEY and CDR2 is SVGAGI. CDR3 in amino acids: CASSYGCRAHTEAFF. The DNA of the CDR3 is TGTGCCAGCAGTTACGGGTGCAGGGCCCACACTGAAGCTTTCTTT.

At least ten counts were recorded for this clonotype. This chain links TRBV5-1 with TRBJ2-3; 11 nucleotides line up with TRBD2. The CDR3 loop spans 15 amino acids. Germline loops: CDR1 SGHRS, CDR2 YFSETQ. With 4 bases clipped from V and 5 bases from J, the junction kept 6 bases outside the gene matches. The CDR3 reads CASSPGLAVKDTQYF. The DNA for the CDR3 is TGCGCCAGCAGCCCGGGACTAGCGGTAAAAGATACGCAGTATTTT.

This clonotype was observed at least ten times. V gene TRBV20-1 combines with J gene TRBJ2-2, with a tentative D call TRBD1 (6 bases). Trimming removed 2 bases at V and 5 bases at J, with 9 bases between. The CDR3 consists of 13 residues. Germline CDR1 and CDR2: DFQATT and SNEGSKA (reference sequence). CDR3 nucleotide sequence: TGCAGTGCTAGACGCAGGGGAACCGGGGAGCTGTTTTTT. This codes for CSARRRGTGELFF.

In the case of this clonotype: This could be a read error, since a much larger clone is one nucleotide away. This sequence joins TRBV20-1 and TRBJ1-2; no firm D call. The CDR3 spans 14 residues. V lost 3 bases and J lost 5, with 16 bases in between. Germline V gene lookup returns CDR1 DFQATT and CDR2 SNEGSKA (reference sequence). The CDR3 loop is CSARAAGKEYGYTF. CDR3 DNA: TGCAGTGCTAGGGCCGCCGGGAAAGAATATGGCTACACCTTC.

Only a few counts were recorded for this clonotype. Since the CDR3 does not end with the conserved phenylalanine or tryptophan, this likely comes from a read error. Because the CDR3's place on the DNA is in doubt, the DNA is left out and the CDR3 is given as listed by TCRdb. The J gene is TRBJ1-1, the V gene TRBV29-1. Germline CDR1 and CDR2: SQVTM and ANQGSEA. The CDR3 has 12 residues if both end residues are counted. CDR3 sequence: CSVDSQTLIRTY.

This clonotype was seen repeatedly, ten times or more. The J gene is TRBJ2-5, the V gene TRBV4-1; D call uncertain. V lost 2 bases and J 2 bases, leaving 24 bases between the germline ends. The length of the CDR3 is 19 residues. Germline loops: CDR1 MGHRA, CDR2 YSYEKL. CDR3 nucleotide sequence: TGCGCCAGCAGCCAAAGGAGCAAAAACTACGCGCGCAGACAAGAGACCCAGTACTTC. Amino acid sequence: CASSQRSKNYARRQETQYF.

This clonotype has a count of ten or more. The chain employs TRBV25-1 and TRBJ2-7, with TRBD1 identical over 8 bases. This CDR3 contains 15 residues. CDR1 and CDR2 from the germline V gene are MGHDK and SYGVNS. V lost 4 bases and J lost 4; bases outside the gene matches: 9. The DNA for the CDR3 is TGTGCCAGCAGTGGGGACAGGTCCTACCTTTACGAGCAGTACTTC. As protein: CASSGDRSYLYEQYF.

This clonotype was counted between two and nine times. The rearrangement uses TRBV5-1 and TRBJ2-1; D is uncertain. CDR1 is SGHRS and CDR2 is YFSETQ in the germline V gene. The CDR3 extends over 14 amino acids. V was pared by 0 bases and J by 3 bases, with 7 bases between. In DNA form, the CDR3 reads TGCGCCAGCAGCTTGGGACATAACTACAATGAGCAGTTCTTC. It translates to CASSLGHNYNEQFF.